This TCR beta chain was profiled in a study of T cell clonality in common variable immunodeficiency. Study-wide findings and caveats: Fewer deletions and N-nucleotide insertions were reportedly seen in common variable immunodeficiency TCR beta sequences.

Profiling relied on immunoSEQ multiplex PCR, and the TCRdb table lists in-frame clones only, not all of them. The specimen has about 34,000 clones, none found just once. Germline loops: CDR1 MDHEN, CDR2 SYDVKM. The CDR3 covers 17 residues. Trimming took 10 bases from V and 4 from J, leaving 23 bases between them. CVID subjects were some 15 female and around 28 male, aged roughly 8 to 64. Caucasian heritage predominated among both patients and controls. This clone is deemed medium-sized (0.01 to 0.1%). Its antigen is not identified. The sequence runs out 3 residues before the end of the CDR3; the remainder is reconstructed from the germline J gene.

The origin of this receptor is a human donor with common variable immunodeficiency. The sample taken for sequencing was peripheral blood mononuclear cells. The rearrangement links TRBV28 to TRBJ1-6; D perhaps matches TRBD1 (5 bases). The CDR3 loop reads CATSSTGQGLYNSPLHF. The part of the CDR3 DNA that was read is TGTGCCACCTCCTCCACTGGGCAGGGCCTGTATAATTCACCC.